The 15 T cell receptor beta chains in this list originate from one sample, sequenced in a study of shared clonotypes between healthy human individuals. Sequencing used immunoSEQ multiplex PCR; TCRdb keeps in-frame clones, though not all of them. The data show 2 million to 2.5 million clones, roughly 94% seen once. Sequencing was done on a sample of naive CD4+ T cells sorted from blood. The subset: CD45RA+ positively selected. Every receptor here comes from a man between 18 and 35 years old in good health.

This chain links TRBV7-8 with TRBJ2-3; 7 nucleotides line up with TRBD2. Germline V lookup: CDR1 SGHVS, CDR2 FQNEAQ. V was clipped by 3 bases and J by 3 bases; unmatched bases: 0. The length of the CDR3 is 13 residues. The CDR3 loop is CASSLRETDTQYF. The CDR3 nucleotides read TGTGCCAGCAGCTTGCGGGAGACAGATACGCAGTATTTT.

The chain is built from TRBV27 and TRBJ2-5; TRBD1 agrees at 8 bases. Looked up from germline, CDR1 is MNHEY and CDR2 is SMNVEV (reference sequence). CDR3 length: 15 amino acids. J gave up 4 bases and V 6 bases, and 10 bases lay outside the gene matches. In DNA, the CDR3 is TGTGCCAGCAGCTTAGGGGACAGGCGCCGAGAGACCCAGTACTTC. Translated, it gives CASSLGDRRRETQYF.

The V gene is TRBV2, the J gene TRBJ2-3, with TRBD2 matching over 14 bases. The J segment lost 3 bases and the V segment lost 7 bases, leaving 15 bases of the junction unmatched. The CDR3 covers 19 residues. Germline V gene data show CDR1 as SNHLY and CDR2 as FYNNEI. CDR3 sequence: CASTKGLAGVSAGTDTQYF. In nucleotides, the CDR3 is TGTGCCAGCACGAAGGGACTAGCGGGGGTGTCGGCGGGGACAGATACGCAGTATTTT.

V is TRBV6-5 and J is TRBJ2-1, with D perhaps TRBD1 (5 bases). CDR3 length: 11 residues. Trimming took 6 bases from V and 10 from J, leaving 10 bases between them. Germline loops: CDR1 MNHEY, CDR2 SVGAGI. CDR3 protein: CASRRGQEQFF. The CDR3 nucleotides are TGTGCCAGCAGAAGGGGCCAGGAGCAGTTCTTC.

The CDR3 DNA sequence: TGTGCCTGGAGTGTAGCGAGAAGAGCCAAAAACATTCAGTACTTC. Translation gives CAWSVARRAKNIQYF. The rearrangement links TRBV30 to TRBJ2-4; D is unclear. CDR1 and CDR2 (germline): GTSNPN, SVGIG (reference sequence). There are 15 residues in the CDR3. V lost 0 bases, J lost 0 bases, and 9 bases lay in between. The whole variable domain, filled in from reference TRBV30 and TRBJ2-4, reads SQTIHQWPATLVQPVGSPLSLECTVEGTSNPNLYWYRQAAGRGLQLLFYSVGIGQISSEVPQNLSASRPQDRQFILSSKKLLLSDSGFYLCAWSVARRAKNIQYFGAGTRLSVL.

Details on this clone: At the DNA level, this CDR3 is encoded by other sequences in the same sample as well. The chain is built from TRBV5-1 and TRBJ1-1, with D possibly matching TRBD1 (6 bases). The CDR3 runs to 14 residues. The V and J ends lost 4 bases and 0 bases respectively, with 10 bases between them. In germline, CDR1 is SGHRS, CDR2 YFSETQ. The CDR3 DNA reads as TGCGCCAGCAGCCCCGGGACACTGAACACTGAAGCTTTCTTT. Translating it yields CASSPGTLNTEAFF.

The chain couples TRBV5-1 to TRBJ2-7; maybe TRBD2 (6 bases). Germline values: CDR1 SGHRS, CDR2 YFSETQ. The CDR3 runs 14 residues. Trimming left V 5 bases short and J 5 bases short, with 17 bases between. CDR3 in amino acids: CASRRDGVLHEQYF. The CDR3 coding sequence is TGCGCCAGCAGGCGGGACGGGGTCTTACACGAGCAGTACTTC.

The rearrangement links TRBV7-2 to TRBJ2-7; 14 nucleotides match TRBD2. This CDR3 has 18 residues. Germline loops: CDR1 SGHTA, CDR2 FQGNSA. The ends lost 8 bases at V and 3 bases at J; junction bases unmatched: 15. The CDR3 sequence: CASLRGTSGSLRDYEQYF. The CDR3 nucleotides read TGTGCCAGCTTAAGGGGGACTAGCGGGAGCCTACGAGACTACGAGCAGTACTTC.

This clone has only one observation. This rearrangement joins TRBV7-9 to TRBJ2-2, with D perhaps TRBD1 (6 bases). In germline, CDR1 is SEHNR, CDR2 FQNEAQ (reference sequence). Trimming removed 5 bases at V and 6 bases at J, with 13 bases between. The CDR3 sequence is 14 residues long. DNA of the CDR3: TGTGCCAGCAGCAACAGGGTAGAATCCGGGGAGCTGTTTTTT. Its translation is CASSNRVESGELFF.

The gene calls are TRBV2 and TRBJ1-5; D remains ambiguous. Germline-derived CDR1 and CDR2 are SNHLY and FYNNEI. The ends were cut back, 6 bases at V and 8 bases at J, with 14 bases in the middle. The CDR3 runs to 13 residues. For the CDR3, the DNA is TGTGCCAGCAGCCTCAGCCCTTTCGAGCCCCAGCATTTT. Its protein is CASSLSPFEPQHF.

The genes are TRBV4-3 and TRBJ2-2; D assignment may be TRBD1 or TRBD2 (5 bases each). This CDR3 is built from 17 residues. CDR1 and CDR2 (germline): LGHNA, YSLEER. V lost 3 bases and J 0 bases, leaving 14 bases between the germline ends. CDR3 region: CASSQQAVGANTGELFF. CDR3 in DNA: TGCGCCAGCAGCCAGCAGGCGGTGGGGGCGAACACCGGGGAGCTGTTTTTT.

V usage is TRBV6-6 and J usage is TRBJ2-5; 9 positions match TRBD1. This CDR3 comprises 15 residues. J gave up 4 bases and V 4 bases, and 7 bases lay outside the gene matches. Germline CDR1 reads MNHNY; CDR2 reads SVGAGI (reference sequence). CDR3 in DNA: TGTGCCAGCAGTTCCACAGGGGGCAGGGCAGAGACCCAGTACTTC. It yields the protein CASSSTGGRAETQYF.

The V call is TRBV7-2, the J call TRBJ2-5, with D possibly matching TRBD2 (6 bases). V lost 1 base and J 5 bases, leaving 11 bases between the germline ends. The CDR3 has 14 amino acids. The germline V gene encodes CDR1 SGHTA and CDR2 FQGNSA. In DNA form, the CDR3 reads TGTGCCAGCAGCTTAGGGACCGGGAGCGAGACCCAGTACTTC. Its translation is CASSLGTGSETQYF.

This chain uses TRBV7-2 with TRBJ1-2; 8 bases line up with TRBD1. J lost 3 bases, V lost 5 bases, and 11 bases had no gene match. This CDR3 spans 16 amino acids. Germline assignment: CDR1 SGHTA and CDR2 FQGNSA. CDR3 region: CASSHFTGGRDYGYTF. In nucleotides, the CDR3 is TGTGCCAGCAGCCACTTCACAGGGGGACGAGACTATGGCTACACCTTC.

The CDR3 loop is CASTGTRLELFF. DNA of the CDR3: TGCGCCAGCACAGGGACCCGATTGGAGCTGTTTTTT. This chain links TRBV10-2 with TRBJ2-2; D is possibly TRBD1 or TRBD2 (5 bases each). V shed 7 bases and J shed 10 bases, with 13 bases lying between them. Germline CDR1 reads WSHSY; CDR2 reads SAAADI. This CDR3 region has 12 residues.